The clone carrying this T cell receptor beta chain was seen just once. Its antigen is currently unknown. This CDR3 region has 12 residues. Deletions cut 7 bases from V and 4 bases from J, with 10 bases between. The germline gives CDR1 LNHDA, CDR2 SQIVND (reference sequence). These data originate in a study of cytomegalovirus exposure and HLA in healthy donors. Whole-study findings and limits: The authors later found HLA-associated TCR beta chains more clonally expanded than equally common others. Sequencing likely generated an artifact that appeared as a cluster of highly shared sequence variants. Earlier analysis found most TCR beta V segments productive about 87% or about 30% of the time.

It was with 60 Vbeta and 13 Jbeta primers that the PCR ran. Libraries were prepared by immunoSEQ multiplex PCR; TCRdb keeps only in-frame clonotypes and omits some of them. The sample lists about 120,000 clones, approximately 81% occurring once. The sample comprised PBMCs. The rearrangement joins TRBV19 to TRBJ1-2, with D hard to call. The TCR sequence derives from a woman in her twenties or thirties in good health and CMV-seronegative. CDR3 in amino acids: CASKGSGYGYTF. CDR3 DNA sequence: TGTGCCAGTAAAGGCAGCGGCTATGGCTACACCTTC.